The sequence of this T cell receptor beta chain was determined in a study of somatic mutations in cytotoxic T cells in rheumatoid arthritis. After CD4+ and CD8+ cells were isolated by positive magnetic bead selection, their purity was checked by flow cytometry. Profiling relied on immunoSEQ multiplex PCR, and the TCRdb table lists in-frame clones only, not all of them. The data contain roughly 3,500 clones, about 83% of them seen just once; the ten biggest clones take up 13%. A few counts support this clone. This clonotype was obtained from a woman between 50 and 59 years old with rheumatoid arthritis. Sequencing was carried out using CD8+ T cells sorted from blood.

The CDR3 region has the DNA TGTGCCACCAGCAGAGGGGACAGGGGGACAGATACGCAGTATTTT. It encodes CATSRGDRGTDTQYF. The chain combines TRBV15 with TRBJ2-3; 11 bases are shared with TRBD1. Germline CDR1 is LNHNV and CDR2 is YYDKDF (reference sequence). Trimming at V came to 1 base and at J to 3 bases, leaving 0 bases not matched to a gene. CDR3 length: 15 amino acids.